This record looks at one TCR beta chain sequence and its context. Its antigen is unidentified. A much more abundant neighbour one base away suggests this may be a read error. It was approximately 9.4 ml of fresh peripheral blood that supplied the PBMCs. This CDR3 comprises 15 residues. Germline loops: CDR1 LGHDT, CDR2 YNNKEL (reference sequence). This entry belongs to a study of T cells in Graves' hyperthyroidism and ophthalmopathy. Study overall: Peripheral blood draws took place at initial diagnosis, ahead of any treatment. General observations from the study: Ophthalmopathy was predicted by the model a median of about 6.5 months ahead of onset. Most expanded thyroid clonotypes above 0.001 recurred in blood.

Researchers amplified the TCR beta CDR3 regions from RNA transcripts. First-round RT-PCR of the TCR CDR3 relied on the HTBI primer set. TCRdb analysed the multiplex PCR reads with MiXCR anew, one entry per CDR3 protein. In the table there are 90,000 to 120,000 distinct CDR3 sequences, about 17% of which are singletons. Sequences were obtained from blood. This chain uses TRBV3-1 with TRBJ2-2; D is perhaps TRBD2 (5 bases). The receptor was isolated from a woman aged 50 to 60 with Graves' hyperthyroidism. The CDR3 nucleotides are TGTGCCAGCAGCCAAGGGCGTTTTCCCACCGGGGAGCTGCTTTTT. It specifies CASSQGRFPTGELLF.